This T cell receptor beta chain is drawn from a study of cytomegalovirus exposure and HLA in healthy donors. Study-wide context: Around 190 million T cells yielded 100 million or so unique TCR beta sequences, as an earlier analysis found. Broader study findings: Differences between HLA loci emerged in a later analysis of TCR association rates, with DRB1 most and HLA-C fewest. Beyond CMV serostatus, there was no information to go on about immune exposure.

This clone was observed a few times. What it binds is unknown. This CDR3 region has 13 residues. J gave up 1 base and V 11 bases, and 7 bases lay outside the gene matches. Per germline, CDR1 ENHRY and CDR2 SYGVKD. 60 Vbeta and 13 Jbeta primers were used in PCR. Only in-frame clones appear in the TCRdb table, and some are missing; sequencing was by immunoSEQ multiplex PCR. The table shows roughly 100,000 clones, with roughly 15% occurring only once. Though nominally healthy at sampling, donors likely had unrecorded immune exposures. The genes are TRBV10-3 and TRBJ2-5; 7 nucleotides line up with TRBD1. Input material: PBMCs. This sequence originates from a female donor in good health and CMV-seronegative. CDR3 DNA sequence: TGTGCCTCAAACAGGGGACGCCAAGAGACCCAGTACTTC. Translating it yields CASNRGRQETQYF.